This T cell receptor beta chain derives from a study of CD8 T cells in Susac syndrome. With random hexamers, about 0.45 to 1 ug RNA was reverse transcribed. The method of amplification for TCR beta CDR3 was immunoSEQ multiplex PCR, covering 54 Vbeta and 13 Jbeta. Using its own MiXCR run on the immunoSEQ multiplex PCR reads, TCRdb lists one record per CDR3 protein. The data show about 290,000 distinct CDR3 sequences, about 82% seen once. This CDR3 contains 14 residues. Germline lookup yields CDR1 SGHTS and CDR2 YDEGEE. V lost 2 bases and J lost 8; bases outside the gene matches: 5. The sequencing sample was made of CD8+ T cells from PBMCs. This receptor was identified in a human donor with multiple sclerosis. J is TRBJ2-1 and V is TRBV5-8; 9 bases match TRBD1. CDR3 nucleotide sequence: TGTGCCAGCAGCTTCGGGGACAGGGTGGATGAGCAGTTCTTC. It yields the protein CASSFGDRVDEQFF.